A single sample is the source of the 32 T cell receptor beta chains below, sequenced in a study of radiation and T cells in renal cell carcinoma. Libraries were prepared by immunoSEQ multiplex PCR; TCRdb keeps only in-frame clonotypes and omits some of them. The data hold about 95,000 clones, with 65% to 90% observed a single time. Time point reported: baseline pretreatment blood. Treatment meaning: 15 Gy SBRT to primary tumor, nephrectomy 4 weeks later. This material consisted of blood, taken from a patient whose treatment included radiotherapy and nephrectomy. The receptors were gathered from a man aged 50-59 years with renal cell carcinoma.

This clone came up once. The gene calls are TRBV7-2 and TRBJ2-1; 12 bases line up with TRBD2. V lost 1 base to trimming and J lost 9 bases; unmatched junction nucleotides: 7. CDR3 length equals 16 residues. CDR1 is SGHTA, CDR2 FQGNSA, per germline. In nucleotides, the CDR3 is TGTGCCAGCAGCTTAGATGGGCTAGCGGGGGGGTTTGAGCAGTTCTTC. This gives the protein CASSLDGLAGGFEQFF.

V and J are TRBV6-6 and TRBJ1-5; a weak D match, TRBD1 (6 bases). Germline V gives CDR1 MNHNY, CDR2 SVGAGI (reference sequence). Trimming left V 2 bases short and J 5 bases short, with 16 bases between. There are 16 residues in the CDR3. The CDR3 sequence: CASSYASTGNYQPQHF. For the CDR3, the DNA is TGTGCCAGCAGTTACGCGAGTACAGGGAACTATCAGCCCCAGCATTTT.

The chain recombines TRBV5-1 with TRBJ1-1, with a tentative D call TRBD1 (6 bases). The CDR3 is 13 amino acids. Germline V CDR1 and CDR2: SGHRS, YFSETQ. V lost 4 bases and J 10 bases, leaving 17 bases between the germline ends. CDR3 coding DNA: TGCGCCAGCAGCCCGGGACACGGAGGGTTAGCTTTCTTT. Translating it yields CASSPGHGGLAFF.

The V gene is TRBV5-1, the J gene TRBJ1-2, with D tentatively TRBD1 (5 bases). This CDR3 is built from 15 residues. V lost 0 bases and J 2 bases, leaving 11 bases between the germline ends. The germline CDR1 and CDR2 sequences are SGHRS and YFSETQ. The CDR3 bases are TGCGCCAGCAGCTTGGGGTGGGGCCAGAACTATGGCTACACCTTC. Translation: CASSLGWGQNYGYTF.

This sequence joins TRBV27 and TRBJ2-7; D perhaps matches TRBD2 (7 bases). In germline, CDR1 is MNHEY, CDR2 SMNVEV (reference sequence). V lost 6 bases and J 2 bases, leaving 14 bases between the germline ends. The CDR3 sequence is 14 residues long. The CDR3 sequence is CASRGQGRAYEQYF. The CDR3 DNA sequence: TGTGCCAGCAGAGGGCAGGGGAGGGCCTACGAGCAGTACTTC.

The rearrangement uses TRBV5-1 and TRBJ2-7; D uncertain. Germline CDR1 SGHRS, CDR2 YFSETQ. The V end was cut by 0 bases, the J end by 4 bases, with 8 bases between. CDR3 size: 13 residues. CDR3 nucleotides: TGCGCCAGCAGCTTGGATCCCGGATACGAGCAGTACTTC. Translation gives CASSLDPGYEQYF. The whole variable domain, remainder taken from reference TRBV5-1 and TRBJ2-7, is KAGVTQTPRYLIKTRGQQVTLSCSPISGHRSVSWYQQTPGQGLQFLFEYFSETQRNKGNFPGRFSGRQFSNSRSEMNVSTLELGDSALYLCASSLDPGYEQYFGPGTRLTVT.

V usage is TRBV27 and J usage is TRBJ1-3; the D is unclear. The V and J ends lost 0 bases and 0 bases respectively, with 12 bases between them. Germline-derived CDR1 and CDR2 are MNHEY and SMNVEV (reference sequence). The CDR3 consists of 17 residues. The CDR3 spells CASSLSGEGSSGNTIYF. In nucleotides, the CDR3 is TGTGCCAGCAGTTTATCGGGTGAGGGAAGCTCTGGAAACACCATATATTTT.

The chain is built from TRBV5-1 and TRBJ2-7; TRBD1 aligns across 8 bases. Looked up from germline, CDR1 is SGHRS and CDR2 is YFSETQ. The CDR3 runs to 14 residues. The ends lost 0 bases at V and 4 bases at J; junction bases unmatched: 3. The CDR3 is CASSLETGVYEQYF. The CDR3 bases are TGCGCCAGCAGCTTGGAGACAGGGGTTTACGAGCAGTACTTC.

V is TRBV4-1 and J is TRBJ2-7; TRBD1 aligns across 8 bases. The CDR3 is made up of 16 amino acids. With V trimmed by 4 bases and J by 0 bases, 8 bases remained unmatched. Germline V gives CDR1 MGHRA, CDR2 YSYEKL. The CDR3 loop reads CASSRGQALYSYEQYF. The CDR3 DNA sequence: TGCGCCAGCAGCCGGGGACAGGCTTTGTACTCCTACGAGCAGTACTTC.

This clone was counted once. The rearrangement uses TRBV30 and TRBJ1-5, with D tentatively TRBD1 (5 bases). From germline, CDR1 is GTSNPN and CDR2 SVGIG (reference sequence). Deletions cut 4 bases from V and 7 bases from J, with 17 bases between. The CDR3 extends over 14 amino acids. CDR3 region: CAWTAGTEGQPQHF. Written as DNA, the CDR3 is TGTGCCTGGACAGCGGGGACTGAGGGACAGCCCCAGCATTTT.

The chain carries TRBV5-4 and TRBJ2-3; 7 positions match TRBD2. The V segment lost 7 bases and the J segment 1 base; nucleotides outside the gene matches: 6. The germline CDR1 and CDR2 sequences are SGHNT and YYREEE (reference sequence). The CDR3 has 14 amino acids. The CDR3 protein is CASRLAGGTDTQYF. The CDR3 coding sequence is TGTGCCAGCCGACTAGCTGGGGGCACAGATACGCAGTATTTT. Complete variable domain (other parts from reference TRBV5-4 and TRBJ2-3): ETGVTQSPTHLIKTRGQQVTLRCSSQSGHNTVSWYQQALGQGPQFIFQYYREEENGRGNFPPRFSGLQFPNYSSELNVNALELDDSALYLCASRLAGGTDTQYFGPGTRLTVL.

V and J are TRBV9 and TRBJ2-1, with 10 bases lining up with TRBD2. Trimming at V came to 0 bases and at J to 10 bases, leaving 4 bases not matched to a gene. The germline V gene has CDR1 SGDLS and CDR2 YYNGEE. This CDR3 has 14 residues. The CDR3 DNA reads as TGTGCCAGCAGCGTAGCGGCTAGCGGGGGCGAGCAGTTCTTC. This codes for CASSVAASGGEQFF.

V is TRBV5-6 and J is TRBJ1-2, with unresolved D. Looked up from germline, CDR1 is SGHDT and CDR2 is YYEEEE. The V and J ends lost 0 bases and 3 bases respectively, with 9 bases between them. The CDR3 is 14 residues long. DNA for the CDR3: TGTGCCAGCAGCTTGGTGGGGATGGACTATGGCTACACCTTC. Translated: CASSLVGMDYGYTF.

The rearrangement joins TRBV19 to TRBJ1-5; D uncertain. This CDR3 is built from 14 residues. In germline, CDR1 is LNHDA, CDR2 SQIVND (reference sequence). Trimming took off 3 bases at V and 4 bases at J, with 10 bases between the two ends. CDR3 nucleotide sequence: TGTGCCAGTAGTATTGTGGAGGTTAATCAGCCCCAGCATTTT. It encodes CASSIVEVNQPQHF.

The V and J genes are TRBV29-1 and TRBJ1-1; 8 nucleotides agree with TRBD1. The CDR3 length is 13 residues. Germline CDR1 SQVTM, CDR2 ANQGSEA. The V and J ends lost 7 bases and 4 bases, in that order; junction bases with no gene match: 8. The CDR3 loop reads CSANDRGGTEAFF. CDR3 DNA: TGCAGCGCAAACGACAGGGGCGGCACTGAAGCTTTCTTT.

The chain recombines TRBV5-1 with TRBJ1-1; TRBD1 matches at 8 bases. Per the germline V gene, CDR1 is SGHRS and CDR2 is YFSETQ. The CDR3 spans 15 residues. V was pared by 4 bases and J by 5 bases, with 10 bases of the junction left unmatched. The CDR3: CASSVPTGVGTEAFF. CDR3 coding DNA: TGCGCCAGCAGCGTACCGACAGGGGTGGGTACTGAAGCTTTCTTT.

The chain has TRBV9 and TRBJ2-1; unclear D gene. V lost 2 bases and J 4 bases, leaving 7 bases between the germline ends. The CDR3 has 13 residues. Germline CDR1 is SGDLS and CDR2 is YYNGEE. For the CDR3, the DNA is TGTGCCAGCAGCGTGGACGGATACAATGAGCAGTTCTTC. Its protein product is CASSVDGYNEQFF.

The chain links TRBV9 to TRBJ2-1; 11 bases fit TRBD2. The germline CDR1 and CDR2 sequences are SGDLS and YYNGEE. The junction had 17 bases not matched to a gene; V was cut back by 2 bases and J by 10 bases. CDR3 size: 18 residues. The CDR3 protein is CASSVNPISGRGVGEQFF. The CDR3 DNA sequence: TGTGCCAGCAGCGTTAACCCTATTAGCGGGAGGGGCGTTGGGGAGCAGTTCTTC.

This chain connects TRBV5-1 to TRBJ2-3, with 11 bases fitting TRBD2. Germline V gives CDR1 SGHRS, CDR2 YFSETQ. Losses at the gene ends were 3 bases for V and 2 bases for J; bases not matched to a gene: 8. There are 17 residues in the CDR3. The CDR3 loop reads CASSSATSGASTDTQYF. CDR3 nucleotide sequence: TGCGCCAGCAGCTCCGCGACTAGCGGGGCATCCACAGATACGCAGTATTTT.

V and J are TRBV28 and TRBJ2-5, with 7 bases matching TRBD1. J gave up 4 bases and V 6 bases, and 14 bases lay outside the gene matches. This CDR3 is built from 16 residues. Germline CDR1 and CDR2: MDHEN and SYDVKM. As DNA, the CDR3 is TGTGCCAGCAGACCGACTACAGGGGAGTTAGTAGAGACCCAGTACTTC. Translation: CASRPTTGELVETQYF.

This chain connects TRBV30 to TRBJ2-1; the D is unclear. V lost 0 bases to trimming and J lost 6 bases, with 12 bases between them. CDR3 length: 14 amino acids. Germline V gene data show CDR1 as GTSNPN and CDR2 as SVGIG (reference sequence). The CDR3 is CAWSVKQVSNEQFF. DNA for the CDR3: TGTGCCTGGAGTGTAAAGCAAGTATCCAATGAGCAGTTCTTC. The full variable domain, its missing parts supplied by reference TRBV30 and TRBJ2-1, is SQTIHQWPATLVQPVGSPLSLECTVEGTSNPNLYWYRQAAGRGLQLLFYSVGIGQISSEVPQNLSASRPQDRQFILSSKKLLLSDSGFYLCAWSVKQVSNEQFFGPGTRLTVL.

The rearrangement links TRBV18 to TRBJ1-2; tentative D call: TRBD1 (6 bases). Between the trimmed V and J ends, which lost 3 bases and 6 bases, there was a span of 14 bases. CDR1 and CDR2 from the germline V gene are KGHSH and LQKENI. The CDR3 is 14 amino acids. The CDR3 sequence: CASSPPGTSNGYTF. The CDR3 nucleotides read TGTGCCAGCTCACCGCCCGGGACAAGTAATGGCTACACCTTC.

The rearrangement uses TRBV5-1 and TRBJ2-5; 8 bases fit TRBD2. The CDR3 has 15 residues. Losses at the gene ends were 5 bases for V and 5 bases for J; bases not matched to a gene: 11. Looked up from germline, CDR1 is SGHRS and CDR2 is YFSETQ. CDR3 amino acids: CASRPPLTSAETQYF. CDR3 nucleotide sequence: TGCGCCAGCAGGCCCCCCTTGACTAGCGCCGAGACCCAGTACTTC. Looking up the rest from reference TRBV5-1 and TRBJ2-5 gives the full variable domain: KAGVTQTPRYLIKTRGQQVTLSCSPISGHRSVSWYQQTPGQGLQFLFEYFSETQRNKGNFPGRFSGRQFSNSRSEMNVSTLELGDSALYLCASRPPLTSAETQYFGPGTRLLVL.

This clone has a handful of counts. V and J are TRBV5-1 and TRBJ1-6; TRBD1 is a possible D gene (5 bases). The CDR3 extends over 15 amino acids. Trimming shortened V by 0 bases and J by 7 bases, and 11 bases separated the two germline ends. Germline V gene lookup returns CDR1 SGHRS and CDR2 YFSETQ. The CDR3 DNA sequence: TGCGCCAGCAGCTTGGGGGCAGGGCTGAATTCACCCCTCCACTTT. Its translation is CASSLGAGLNSPLHF.

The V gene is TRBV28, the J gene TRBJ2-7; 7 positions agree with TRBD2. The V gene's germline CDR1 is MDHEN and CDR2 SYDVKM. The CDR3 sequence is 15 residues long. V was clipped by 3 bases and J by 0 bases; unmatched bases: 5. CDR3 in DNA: TGTGCCAGCAGTTTCACTAGCGCGAGCTCCTACGAGCAGTACTTC. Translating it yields CASSFTSASSYEQYF.

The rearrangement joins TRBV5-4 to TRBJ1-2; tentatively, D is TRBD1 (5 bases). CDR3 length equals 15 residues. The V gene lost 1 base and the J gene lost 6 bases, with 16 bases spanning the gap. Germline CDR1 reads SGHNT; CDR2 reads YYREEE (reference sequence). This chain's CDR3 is CASSLPTQGVHGYTF. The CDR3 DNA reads TGTGCCAGCAGCTTGCCCACACAAGGGGTTCATGGCTACACCTTC.

CDR3 nucleotide sequence: TGTGCCAGCAGCCAGGGGAGCCAAGAGACCCAGTACTTC. It codes for CASSQGSQETQYF. The rearrangement joins TRBV7-3 to TRBJ2-5, with D tentatively TRBD1 (6 bases). This CDR3 is 13 amino acids long. Trimming shortened V by 5 bases and J by 1 base, and 8 bases separated the two germline ends. Germline assignment: CDR1 SGHTA and CDR2 FQGTGA.

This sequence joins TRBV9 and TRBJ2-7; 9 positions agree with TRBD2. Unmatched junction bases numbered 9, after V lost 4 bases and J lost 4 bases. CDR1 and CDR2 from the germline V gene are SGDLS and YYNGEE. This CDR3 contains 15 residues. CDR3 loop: CASSPQTSGFYEQYF. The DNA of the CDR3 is TGTGCCAGCAGCCCCCAGACTAGCGGCTTTTACGAGCAGTACTTC.

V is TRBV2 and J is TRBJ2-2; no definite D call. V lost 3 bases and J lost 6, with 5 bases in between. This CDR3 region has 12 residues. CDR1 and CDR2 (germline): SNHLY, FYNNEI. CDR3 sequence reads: CASSDWSGELFF. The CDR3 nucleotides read TGTGCCAGCAGTGATTGGTCCGGGGAGCTGTTTTTT.

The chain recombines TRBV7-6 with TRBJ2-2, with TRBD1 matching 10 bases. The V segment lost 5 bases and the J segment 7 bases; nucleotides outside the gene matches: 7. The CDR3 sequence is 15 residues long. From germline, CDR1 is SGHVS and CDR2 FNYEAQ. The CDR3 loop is CASSVGTGAGGELFF. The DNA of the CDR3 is TGTGCCAGCAGCGTGGGGACAGGGGCCGGCGGGGAGCTGTTTTTT.

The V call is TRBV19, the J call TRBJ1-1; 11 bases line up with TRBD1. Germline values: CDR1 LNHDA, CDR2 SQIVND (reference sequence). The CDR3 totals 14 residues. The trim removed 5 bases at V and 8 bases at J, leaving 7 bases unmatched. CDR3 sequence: CASSPGTGGPEAFF. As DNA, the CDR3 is TGTGCCAGTAGTCCCGGGACAGGGGGGCCCGAAGCTTTCTTT.

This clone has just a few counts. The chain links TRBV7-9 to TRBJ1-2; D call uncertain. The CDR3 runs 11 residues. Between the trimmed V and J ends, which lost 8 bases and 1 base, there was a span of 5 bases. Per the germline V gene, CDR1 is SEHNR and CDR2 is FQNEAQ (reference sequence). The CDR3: CASENNYGYTF. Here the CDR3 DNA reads TGTGCCAGCGAAAATAACTATGGCTACACCTTC.